Listed below are T cell receptor beta chains from one sample, sequenced in a study of blood T cell repertoires in COVID-19. Sequenced by immunoSEQ multiplex PCR; TCRdb stores in-frame clones only, minus some. The sample carries fewer than 300,000 clones, roughly 93% recorded once. The source material was PBMCs or T cells enriched from blood (not recorded which). The source of these receptors is a woman in her forties with acute COVID-19. The CDR3 runs from the conserved cysteine through the conserved F or W. D genes are given only for firm matches. Only part of the rows carry a size: once, few, many, or a class if the clone is expanded.

>TRBJ1-3|TRBV23-1|.|.
TGCGCCAGCAGTCATTCCTCCGGGACATCACGGACCATATATTTT
CASSHSSGTSRTIYF
>TRBJ2-4|TRBV7-8|TRBD2|.
TGTGCCAGCAGCTTATCCCTGGCAGCGGGAGTCTCTGTCAAAAACATTCAGTACTTC
CASSLSLAAGVSVKNIQYF
>TRBJ2-3|TRBV6-6|.|.
TGTGCCAGCAGACTCACAGATACGCAGTATTTT
CASRLTDTQYF
>TRBJ1-1|TRBV30|.|.
TGTGCCTGGATTGTCGGCACTGAAGCTTTCTTT
CAWIVGTEAFF
>TRBJ2-2|TRBV5-5|TRBD2|.
TGTGCCAGCAGCAAGGGACTAGCGGGGGGGAACACCGGGGAGCTGTTTTTT
CASSKGLAGGNTGELFF
>TRBJ1-2|TRBV28|.|.
TGTGCCAGCAGTTTTTTCAGACAAAACTATGGCTACACCTTC
CASSFFRQNYGYTF
>TRBJ2-7|TRBV11-2|TRBD1|.
TGTGCCAGCACCCCAGACAGGGGGGGCTACGAGCAGTACTTC
CASTPDRGGYEQYF
>TRBJ1-4|TRBV14|.|once
TGTGCCAGCAGCCAACCAAGGGCAGGGTGGGGTGAAAAACTGTTTTTT
CASSQPRAGWGEKLFF
>TRBJ2-1|TRBV2|TRBD2|few
TGTGCCAGCAGTGAAACTAGCGGCAATGAGCAGTTCTTC
CASSETSGNEQFF
>TRBJ2-4|TRBV4-1|.|.
TGCGCCAGCAGCCAAGAAAGGCTGGCGGGATGGAACATTCAGTACTTC
CASSQERLAGWNIQYF
>TRBJ1-1|TRBV11-3|.|.
TGTGCCAGCAGCTTCGAAGGTTGGGGGCGGATGAACACTGAAGCTTTCTTT
CASSFEGWGRMNTEAFF
>TRBJ1-2|TRBV30|.|.
TGTGCCTGGAGTGCTAACCTCCAGGATGGCTACACCTTC
CAWSANLQDGYTF
>TRBJ2-3|TRBV11-3|.|.
TGTGCCAGCAGCTTAGGCGGTACGCAGTATTTT
CASSLGGTQYF
>TRBJ2-2|TRBV9|.|.
TGTGCCAGCAGCGCCCAGGGAGGGGGGACGAACACCGGGGAGCTGTTTTTT
CASSAQGGGTNTGELFF
>TRBJ2-7|TRBV2|TRBD1|.
TGTGCCAGCGGTCGTGGGACAGGGGGCGTCGAGCAGTACTTC
CASGRGTGGVEQYF
>TRBJ1-4|TRBV5-6|TRBD1|.
TGTGCCAGCAGCTCACGGGACAGGGCTGAGGAAAAACTGTTTTTT
CASSSRDRAEEKLFF
>TRBJ1-5|TRBV12-3/TRBV12-4|.|once
TGTGCCAGCAGTTCAAAAGGAGATCAGCCCCAGCATTTT
CASSSKGDQPQHF
>TRBJ1-1|TRBV19|.|.
TGTGCCAGTACCGCACAGGGGAACACTGAAGCTTTCTTT
CASTAQGNTEAFF
>TRBJ2-1|TRBV7-9|TRBD2|.
TGTGCCAGCAGCCTTAGGGAGGGGATTGAGCAGTTCTTC
CASSLREGIEQFF
>TRBJ1-6|TRBV2|TRBD1|.
TGTGCCAGCAAGGGGACAGGGGGGTATTCACCCCTCCACTTT
CASKGTGGYSPLHF
>TRBJ2-1|TRBV27|.|.
TGTGCCAGCAGTTGGGCAGAGGGCAATGAGCAGTTCTTC
CASSWAEGNEQFF